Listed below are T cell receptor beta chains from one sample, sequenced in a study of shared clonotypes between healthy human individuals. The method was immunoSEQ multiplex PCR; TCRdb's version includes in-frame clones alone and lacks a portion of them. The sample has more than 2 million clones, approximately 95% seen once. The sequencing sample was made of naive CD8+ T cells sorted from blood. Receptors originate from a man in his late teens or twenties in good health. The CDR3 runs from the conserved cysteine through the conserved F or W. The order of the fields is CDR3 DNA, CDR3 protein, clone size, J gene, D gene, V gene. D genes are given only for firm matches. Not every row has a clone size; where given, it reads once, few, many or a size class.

CDR3 DNA: TGTGCCAGCAGCGAGACAGGGGAACAGCCCCAGCATTTT
CDR3 protein: CASSETGEQPQHF
clone size: NA
J gene: TRBJ1-5
D gene: TRBD1
V gene: TRBV7-9

CDR3 DNA: TGTGCCAGCAGCTTATCAGGGACTGAAGCTTTCTTT
CDR3 protein: CASSLSGTEAFF
clone size: NA
J gene: TRBJ1-1
D gene: NA
V gene: TRBV7-9

CDR3 DNA: TGTGCCAGCAGCCTCCGTGAGTACGGTACCGGGGAGCTGTTTTTT
CDR3 protein: CASSLREYGTGELFF
clone size: NA
J gene: TRBJ2-2
D gene: NA
V gene: TRBV5-6

CDR3 DNA: TGTGCCAGCAGTTCGGACGCCTCGAGCTCCTACGAGCAGTACTTC
CDR3 protein: CASSSDASSSYEQYF
clone size: NA
J gene: TRBJ2-7
D gene: NA
V gene: TRBV27

CDR3 DNA: TGTGCCAGCAGTGAAATGGGTGGCTATGGCTACACCTTC
CDR3 protein: CASSEMGGYGYTF
clone size: NA
J gene: TRBJ1-2
D gene: NA
V gene: TRBV2

CDR3 DNA: TGCAGCGTTGTATCCATGGTTGGCTACACCTTC
CDR3 protein: CSVVSMVGYTF
clone size: once
J gene: TRBJ1-2
D gene: NA
V gene: TRBV29-1

CDR3 DNA: TGTGCTAGCAGCTTATTCGCGGGAGGTCGGGAGACCCAGTACTTC
CDR3 protein: CASSLFAGGRETQYF
clone size: NA
J gene: TRBJ2-5
D gene: TRBD2
V gene: TRBV7-7

CDR3 DNA: TGTGCCAGCAGCTTAGGAGGTAGCGACCACACAGATACGCAGTATTTT
CDR3 protein: CASSLGGSDHTDTQYF
clone size: once
J gene: TRBJ2-3
D gene: NA
V gene: TRBV7-9

CDR3 DNA: TGTGCCAGCACCCCCGGGATAGCAGCTAACTATGGCTACACCTTC
CDR3 protein: CASTPGIAANYGYTF
clone size: NA
J gene: TRBJ1-2
D gene: NA
V gene: TRBV25-1

CDR3 DNA: TGTGCCAGCGAGGGGGGCAGCTCCTACAATGAGCAGTTCTTC
CDR3 protein: CASEGGSSYNEQFF
clone size: NA
J gene: TRBJ2-1
D gene: NA
V gene: TRBV7-9